This T cell receptor (beta chain) was recorded in a study of graft-versus-host responses after intestinal transplantation. In the study overall: Each recipient received a multivisceral, liver-intestinal, or isolated intestinal graft. All recipients were given anti-thymocyte globulin induction, and tacrolimus and steroids were then administered for around three years.

The V end was cut by 2 bases, the J end by 0 bases, with 10 bases between. Germline CDR1 SGHDN, CDR2 FVKESK. The CDR3 has 16 amino acids. Study results and limitations: Recipient marrow harbored GvH clones, some of which surfaced first in ileum or blood. Maximum circulating GvH clone levels tracked with early post-transplant HvG decreases.

Sequencing used immunoSEQ multiplex PCR; TCRdb keeps in-frame clones, though not all of them. The sample lists some 96,000 clones, roughly nine tenths occurring once. Comment on this clone: Its antigen remains unknown.

The sample consisted of unstimulated CD4+ T cells sorted from spleen or lymph node cells, taken before transplant. This TCR came from a human donor who was the organ donor for an intestinal transplant. V is TRBV14 and J is TRBJ1-4, with no clear D. For the CDR3, the DNA is TGTGCCAGCAGCCAATACTACCCGGCAACTAATGAAAAACTGTTTTTT. Translated, it gives CASSQYYPATNEKLFF.